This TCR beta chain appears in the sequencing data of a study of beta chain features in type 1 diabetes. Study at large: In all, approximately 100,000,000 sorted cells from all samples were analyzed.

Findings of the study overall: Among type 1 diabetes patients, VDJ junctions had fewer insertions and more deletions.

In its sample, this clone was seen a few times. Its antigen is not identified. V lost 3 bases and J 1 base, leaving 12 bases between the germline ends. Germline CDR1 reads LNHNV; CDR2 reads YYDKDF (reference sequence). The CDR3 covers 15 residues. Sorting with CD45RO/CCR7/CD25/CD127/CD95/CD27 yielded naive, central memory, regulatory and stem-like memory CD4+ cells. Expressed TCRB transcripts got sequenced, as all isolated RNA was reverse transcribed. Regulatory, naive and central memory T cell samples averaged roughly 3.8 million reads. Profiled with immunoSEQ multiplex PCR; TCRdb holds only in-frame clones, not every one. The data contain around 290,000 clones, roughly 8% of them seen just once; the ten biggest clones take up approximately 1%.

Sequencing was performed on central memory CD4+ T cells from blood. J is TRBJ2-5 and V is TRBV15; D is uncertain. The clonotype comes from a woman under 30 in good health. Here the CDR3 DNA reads TGTGCCACCAGCAGGTCGAGTGGGGTCCAAGAGACCCAGTACTTC. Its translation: CATSRSSGVQETQYF. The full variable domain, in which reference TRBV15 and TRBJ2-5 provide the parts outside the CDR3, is DAMVIQNPRYQVTQFGKPVTLSCSQTLNHNVMYWYQQKSSQAPKLLFHYYDKDFNNEADTPDNFQSRRPNTSFCFLDIRSPGLGDTAMYLCATSRSSGVQETQYFGPGTRLLVL.